The clone carrying this T cell receptor (beta chain) qualifies as medium-sized (0.01 to 0.1%). Antigen unknown. Sequencing was performed with immunoSEQ multiplex PCR; in TCRdb, only in-frame clones are kept and a portion is missing. This repertoire shows over 6,500 clones, roughly two thirds found once; its top ten account for roughly 3.9%. This sample is part of a study of coeliac disease. CDR1 MNHNS and CDR2 SASEGT come from the germline V gene. The V end lost 1 base, the J end lost 4 bases, and 14 bases lay between the germline ends. This CDR3 is 15 amino acids long. General observations from the study: In active celiac disease, intraepithelial and lamina propria TRB and TRG repertoires were less clonal than controls. Only 1 of 6 controls, but about 55% of the 18 coeliac samples, showed published gliadin-specific TRB sequences.

The sample consisted of lamina propria lymphocytes from the gut. The chain is built from TRBV6-1 and TRBJ2-7; D is possibly TRBD2 (6 bases). This TCR derives from a young woman with active celiac disease. The CDR3 sequence: CASSEGGGEAYEQYF. Written as DNA, the CDR3 is TGTGCCAGCAGTGAAGGGGGCGGGGAGGCTTACGAGCAGTACTTC.